The following is a T cell receptor (beta chain) sequence with its context. What it binds is unknown. The CDR3 totals 13 residues. In germline, CDR1 is MNHNS, CDR2 SASEGT. The V end was cut by 7 bases, the J end by 0 bases, with 10 bases between. These data come from a study of cytomegalovirus exposure and HLA in healthy donors. Overall study findings and caveats: In an earlier analysis, productive rearrangement rates for most beta V segments clustered near 87% or 30%. In a later analysis, across HLA loci, associated TCR counts were highest for DRB1, lowest for HLA-C.

With 60 Vbeta and 13 Jbeta primers, the PCR was carried out. Clones were sequenced by immunoSEQ multiplex PCR, and TCRdb holds only the in-frame ones, with some missing. Of around 200,000 clones in the sample, roughly 84% were seen once. At sampling all donors were nominally healthy, likely with unrecorded immune exposures. This TCR derives from a girl between 2 and 10 years old in good health and CMV-seropositive. Sequencing was done on a sample of PBMCs. This rearrangement joins TRBV6-1 to TRBJ2-7; D is unresolved. The CDR3 DNA follows: TGTGCCAGCAAGCAGGTGTCCTCCTACGAGCAGTACTTC. Encoded protein: CASKQVSSYEQYF.